The 14 T cell receptor beta chains below come from one sample, sequenced in a study of cytomegalovirus exposure and HLA in healthy donors. Profiled with immunoSEQ multiplex PCR; TCRdb holds only in-frame clones, not every one. The sample records tens of thousands of clones, roughly 92% being singletons. Material for sequencing was PBMCs. These receptors were collected from a woman between 18 and 30 years old in good health and CMV-seropositive.

The CDR3 nucleotides read TGTGCCAGCACCCTCGGACTTGGTGAGCAGTACTTC. This translates into CASTLGLGEQYF. The rearrangement joins TRBV2 to TRBJ2-7; D may be TRBD2 (5 bases). The V gene's germline CDR1 is SNHLY and CDR2 FYNNEI. V was trimmed by 7 bases and J by 7 bases, leaving 14 bases between them. The CDR3 sequence is 12 residues long. Supplemented by reference TRBV2 and TRBJ2-7, the full variable domain reads EPEVTQTPSHQVTQMGQEVILRCVPISNHLYFYWYRQILGQKVEFLVSFYNNEISEKSEIFDDQFSVERPDGSNFTLKIRSTKLEDSAMYFCASTLGLGEQYFGPGTRLTVT.

J is TRBJ2-7 and V is TRBV10-1; 10 bases map to TRBD2. Germline CDR1 reads WNHNN; CDR2 reads SYGVQD (reference sequence). The V segment lost 2 bases and the J segment 5 bases; nucleotides outside the gene matches: 6. CDR3 size: 15 residues. DNA for the CDR3: TGCGCCAGCAGTGAGACGGGACTAGCGTTAAACGAGCAGTACTTC. Protein sequence: CASSETGLALNEQYF.

CDR3 sequence reads: CASSATTPGQAYNEQFF. The CDR3 DNA reads TGTGCCAGCTCAGCCACTACCCCGGGACAGGCATACAATGAGCAGTTCTTC. This chain uses TRBV18 with TRBJ2-1; 8 nucleotides agree with TRBD1. Germline V lookup: CDR1 KGHSH, CDR2 LQKENI. The CDR3 contains 17 residues. J was trimmed by 4 bases and V by 5 bases; bases with no gene match: 13.

This chain connects TRBV28 to TRBJ2-7; weak D call: TRBD2 (5 bases). The germline CDR1 and CDR2 sequences are MDHEN and SYDVKM. CDR3 size: 13 residues. V was clipped by 10 bases and J by 4 bases, with 17 bases between them. CDR3 in amino acids: CATLRLPMYEQYF. The CDR3 DNA is TGTGCCACCCTGAGACTACCGATGTACGAGCAGTACTTC.

The chain combines TRBV27 with TRBJ1-1; D not resolved. V was clipped by 4 bases and J by 0 bases, with 6 bases between them. This CDR3 contains 13 residues. CDR1 MNHEY and CDR2 SMNVEV come from the germline V gene (reference sequence). The chain's CDR3 is CASSSGVNTEAFF. The CDR3 DNA reads TGTGCCAGCAGTTCCGGGGTGAACACTGAAGCTTTCTTT.

This chain joins TRBV13 and TRBJ2-2, with D maybe TRBD2 (6 bases). The CDR3 contains 16 residues. Germline V gene data show CDR1 as PRHDT and CDR2 as FYEKMQ (reference sequence). Trimming stripped 5 bases from V and 0 bases from J, with 13 bases between. CDR3 bases: TGTGCCAGCAGCCCCCCCGCGGGGACGAACACCGGGGAGCTGTTTTTT. Its translation: CASSPPAGTNTGELFF.

The chain is built from TRBV7-8 and TRBJ2-7, with 7 bases aligning to TRBD2. V shed 5 bases and J 2 bases; nucleotides not matched to a gene: 9. Germline V gene lookup returns CDR1 SGHVS and CDR2 FQNEAQ. This CDR3 is 15 amino acids long. In DNA, the CDR3 is TGTGCCAGCAGCCCACGGGACTACAGCACCTACGAGCAGTACTTC. Its protein is CASSPRDYSTYEQYF.

The chain combines TRBV7-2 with TRBJ1-1, with D hard to call. The CDR3 is 14 residues long. The V end lost 4 bases, the J end lost 1 base, and 10 bases lay between the germline ends. In germline, CDR1 is SGHTA, CDR2 FQGNSA. The CDR3 reads CASSSSGWNTEAFF. The CDR3 DNA reads TGTGCCAGCAGCTCATCAGGTTGGAACACTGAAGCTTTCTTT.

The chain combines TRBV27 with TRBJ2-3; 7 bases align to TRBD1. The CDR3 covers 16 residues. The trim removed 1 base at V and 3 bases at J, leaving 7 bases unmatched. The germline V gene encodes CDR1 MNHEY and CDR2 SMNVEV (reference sequence). The chain's CDR3 is CASSLFGQDPTDTQYF. The CDR3 DNA reads as TGTGCCAGCAGTTTATTCGGACAGGATCCGACAGATACGCAGTATTTT.

This rearrangement joins TRBV30 to TRBJ2-5; D may be TRBD1 (6 bases). The V and J ends lost 0 bases and 5 bases respectively, with 22 bases between them. The CDR3 contains 17 residues. The germline CDR1 and CDR2 sequences are GTSNPN and SVGIG (reference sequence). Here the CDR3 reads CAWSVNQGIGIYETQYF. The CDR3 DNA reads TGTGCCTGGAGTGTCAACCAGGGGATCGGAATATACGAGACCCAGTACTTC.

The V call is TRBV2, the J call TRBJ2-1, with 12 bases lining up with TRBD2. V dropped 7 bases and J dropped 9; count of bases not matched to a gene: 10. The CDR3 loop spans 15 amino acids. The germline CDR1 and CDR2 sequences are SNHLY and FYNNEI. The CDR3 spells CASTTSSGGAGEQFF. DNA for the CDR3: TGTGCCAGCACCACATCTAGCGGGGGGGCGGGTGAGCAGTTCTTC. Supplemented by reference TRBV2 and TRBJ2-1, the full variable domain reads EPEVTQTPSHQVTQMGQEVILRCVPISNHLYFYWYRQILGQKVEFLVSFYNNEISEKSEIFDDQFSVERPDGSNFTLKIRSTKLEDSAMYFCASTTSSGGAGEQFFGPGTRLTVL.

The chain joins TRBV11-2 to TRBJ1-1; 7 bases agree with TRBD1. The length of the CDR3 is 15 residues. Germline-derived CDR1 and CDR2 are SGHAT and FQNNGV. After removal of 0 bases from V and 4 bases from J, the junction contained 5 bases not matched to a gene. CDR3 nucleotides: TGTGCCAGCAGCTTAGATCCGACAGGGACCACTGAAGCTTTCTTT. Translation: CASSLDPTGTTEAFF.

This clone counts as medium-sized (0.01 to 0.1%). J is TRBJ2-2 and V is TRBV6-1, with 12 bases matching TRBD2. This CDR3 is 15 amino acids long. V gave up 2 bases and J gave up 6 bases; unmatched junction bases: 1. Germline lookup yields CDR1 MNHNS and CDR2 SASEGT. The CDR3 DNA reads TGTGCCAGCAGTGAACTAGCGGGGGGGCCCGGGGAGCTGTTTTTT. Residues: CASSELAGGPGELFF.

The chain carries TRBV7-9 and TRBJ1-1; the D gene is possibly TRBD1 (5 bases). V was shortened by 5 bases and J by 1 base, with 14 bases between the two germline ends. This CDR3 comprises 15 residues. CDR1 SEHNR and CDR2 FQNEAQ come from the germline V gene (reference sequence). DNA of the CDR3: TGTGCCAGCAGCCCCTCACAGGAGGGGAACACTGAAGCTTTCTTT. Amino acid sequence: CASSPSQEGNTEAFF.